These 11 T cell receptor beta chains were all obtained from the same sample, sequenced in a study of T cell changes during pregnancy in multiple sclerosis. Data came from immunoSEQ multiplex PCR; TCRdb stores just in-frame clones and leaves some out. This table holds about 46,000 clones, approximately 91% found once. The sequencing used CD8+ T cells from peripheral blood mononuclear cells, collected after pregnancy. The receptor set was obtained from a female donor with multiple sclerosis, enrolled in a pregnancy study.

V and J are TRBV5-5 and TRBJ2-7, with TRBD2 as a possible D gene (6 bases). CDR1 and CDR2 (germline): SGHKS, YYEKEE (reference sequence). The CDR3 has 14 residues. Trimming pared 4 bases from V and 3 bases from J, leaving 14 bases between. This CDR3 reads CASSTSGGDYEQYF. CDR3 nucleotides: TGTGCCAGCAGCACCTCCGGGGGAGACTACGAGCAGTACTTC.

The chain employs TRBV6-5 and TRBJ1-2, with D uncertain. V was cut by 0 bases and J by 2 bases, with 7 bases left in between. Germline V lookup: CDR1 MNHEY, CDR2 SVGAGI. CDR3 size: 14 residues. The CDR3 region is CASSYSAGNYGYTF. The DNA of the CDR3 is TGTGCCAGCAGTTACTCGGCAGGCAACTATGGCTACACCTTC.

The chain has TRBV27 and TRBJ2-7, with D possibly being TRBD1 (5 bases). This CDR3 is 14 amino acids long. The germline CDR1 and CDR2 sequences are MNHEY and SMNVEV (reference sequence). V was pared by 3 bases and J by 4 bases, with 13 bases between. CDR3 sequence: CASSFWNRGYEQYF. Here the CDR3 DNA reads TGTGCCAGCAGTTTTTGGAATAGGGGATACGAGCAGTACTTC.

The J gene is TRBJ1-5, the V gene TRBV30, with 8 bases lining up with TRBD1. With V trimmed by 5 bases and J by 9 bases, 15 bases remained unmatched. The CDR3 runs 15 residues. Germline V gives CDR1 GTSNPN, CDR2 SVGIG (reference sequence). CDR3 sequence reads: CAWAPGQGGGWPQHF. The CDR3 DNA follows: TGTGCCTGGGCTCCCGGACAGGGAGGGGGTTGGCCCCAGCATTTT.

The genes are TRBV4-3 and TRBJ2-1; TRBD2 matches at 12 bases. V lost 1 base and J lost 9; bases outside the gene matches: 4. Germline CDR1 reads LGHNA; CDR2 reads YSLEER. This CDR3 is built from 15 residues. This chain's CDR3 is CASSQASGGALEQFF. The CDR3 nucleotides are TGCGCCAGCAGCCAAGCTAGCGGGGGGGCTCTTGAGCAGTTCTTC.

The rearrangement links TRBV7-9 to TRBJ2-1; D perhaps matches TRBD2 (5 bases). This CDR3 spans 13 amino acids. The V end lost 3 bases, the J end lost 5 bases, and 8 bases lay between the germline ends. CDR1 is SEHNR, CDR2 FQNEAQ, per germline (reference sequence). CDR3 in amino acids: CASSLWGDNEQFF. The DNA for the CDR3 is TGTGCCAGCAGCTTGTGGGGAGACAATGAGCAGTTCTTC.

Notes on this clone: One end of the junction varies from germline; a read error may be responsible. V gene TRBV7-9 combines with J gene TRBJ2-7; 8 positions match TRBD2. The CDR3 extends over 11 amino acids. Looked up from germline, CDR1 is SEHNR and CDR2 is FQNEAQ (reference sequence). The CDR3 sequence is CASTSGYEQYF. CDR3 nucleotide sequence: TGTGCAAGCACTAGCGGCTACGAGCAGTACTTC.

This clone is a singleton in its sample. The chain's CDR3 is CASSLGAGDTEAFF. The CDR3 bases are TGTGCCAGCAGTTTGGGGGCCGGGGACACTGAAGCTTTCTTT. V usage is TRBV27 and J usage is TRBJ1-1, with D tentatively TRBD1 (6 bases). CDR1 and CDR2 from the germline V gene are MNHEY and SMNVEV (reference sequence). Trimming left V 3 bases short and J 3 bases short, with 11 bases between. The CDR3 is made up of 14 amino acids.

CDR3 DNA sequence: TGTGCCAGTAGTAACAGTCACAATGAGCAGTTCTTC. It codes for CASSNSHNEQFF. This sequence joins TRBV19 and TRBJ2-1; D remains unclear. CDR3 length equals 12 residues. V was clipped by 4 bases and J by 5 bases, with 6 bases between them. Germline-derived CDR1 and CDR2 are LNHDA and SQIVND (reference sequence).

This chain uses TRBV25-1 with TRBJ2-1, with 10 nucleotides matching TRBD1. V shed 4 bases, J shed 8 bases, and the junction held 5 bases outside the gene matches. Germline CDR1 and CDR2: MGHDK and SYGVNS. CDR3 length: 14 amino acids. CDR3 amino acids: CASSVRDRGDEQFF. In nucleotides, the CDR3 is TGTGCCAGCAGTGTAAGGGACAGGGGCGATGAGCAGTTCTTC.

The chain carries TRBV10-3 and TRBJ1-1; D not certain. Trimming took off 2 bases at V and 3 bases at J, with 13 bases between the two ends. Per the germline V gene, CDR1 is ENHRY and CDR2 is SYGVKD. CDR3 length: 15 residues. The CDR3 is CAISEPRISYTEAFF. DNA of the CDR3: TGTGCCATCAGTGAGCCGAGGATCTCTTACACTGAAGCTTTCTTT.